The 30 T cell receptor beta chains reported below all come from one sample, sequenced in a study of cytomegalovirus exposure and HLA in healthy donors. Some clones are missing from TCRdb's copy, which holds only in-frame ones; the method was immunoSEQ multiplex PCR. The table lists tens of thousands of clones, about 87% of them singletons. Sequences were obtained from PBMCs. Every receptor here comes from a young woman in good health and CMV-seropositive.

Regarding this clone: Other DNA variants within this sample encode the same CDR3. This chain uses TRBV9 with TRBJ1-4; a weak D match, TRBD1 (5 bases). From germline, CDR1 is SGDLS and CDR2 YYNGEE. The CDR3 spans 15 residues. Trimming removed 0 bases from V and 3 bases from J, with 9 bases in between. CDR3 in amino acids: CASSVEEGANEKLFF. In DNA, the CDR3 is TGTGCCAGCAGCGTAGAAGAAGGGGCTAATGAAAAACTGTTTTTT.

The rearrangement links TRBV11-2 to TRBJ2-2; possible D gene TRBD1, 5 bases. The CDR3 covers 16 residues. The V end was cut by 5 bases, the J end by 6 bases, with 19 bases between. CDR1 and CDR2 (germline): SGHAT, FQNNGV. DNA for the CDR3: TGTGCCAGCAGCGACCGCAGGGTGGTCGCGGCCGGGGAGCTGTTTTTT. Translation: CASSDRRVVAAGELFF.

This chain connects TRBV15 to TRBJ2-1; possible D gene TRBD1, 5 bases. Germline V CDR1 and CDR2: LNHNV, YYDKDF (reference sequence). This CDR3 has 14 amino acids. Trimming removed 3 bases at V and 6 bases at J, with 12 bases between. The CDR3 DNA reads as TGTGCCACCAGCAGTACCGACAGTTCCAATGAGCAGTTCTTC. Protein: CATSSTDSSNEQFF.

V gene TRBV21-1 combines with J gene TRBJ2-1; TRBD1, the D gene given by the table, was not confirmed from the DNA. TRBV21-1 is an annotated pseudogene. This CDR3 is 18 amino acids long. The CDR3 sequence: CASSKVGQGQGSNNEQFF. The CDR3 DNA reads TGTGCCAGCAGCAAAGTGGGCCAGGGACAGGGTAGTAACAATGAGCAGTTCTTC.

The J gene is TRBJ1-2, the V gene TRBV30; 8 nucleotides match TRBD1. CDR3 length: 14 residues. Germline V gene lookup returns CDR1 GTSNPN and CDR2 SVGIG (reference sequence). Unmatched junction bases numbered 11, after V lost 3 bases and J lost 8 bases. In nucleotides, the CDR3 is TGTGCCTGGAGAATCCTTGACAGGGGCGGCGGCTACACCTTC. It specifies CAWRILDRGGGYTF.

This chain links TRBV7-9 with TRBJ1-3; TRBD1 agrees at 7 bases. This CDR3 comprises 15 residues. Per germline, CDR1 SEHNR and CDR2 FQNEAQ (reference sequence). V lost 5 bases and J lost 2; bases outside the gene matches: 6. CDR3 in amino acids: CASSPHGTAGNTIYF. The DNA of the CDR3 is TGTGCCAGCAGCCCCCACGGGACAGCTGGAAACACCATATATTTT.

This chain connects TRBV25-1 to TRBJ2-1, with a possible D match to TRBD2 (7 bases). The CDR3 runs to 13 residues. V was cut by 11 bases and J by 8 bases, with 19 bases left in between. The germline gives CDR1 MGHDK, CDR2 SYGVNS. In DNA form, the CDR3 reads TGTGCCGGGGGGGGCGCGAACTTCTATGAGCAGTTCTTC. This gives the protein CAGGGANFYEQFF.

J is TRBJ2-2 and V is TRBV7-9, with 9 bases aligning to TRBD2. The ends lost 5 bases at V and 3 bases at J; junction bases unmatched: 7. CDR1 SEHNR and CDR2 FQNEAQ come from the germline V gene (reference sequence). The length of the CDR3 is 16 residues. The CDR3 coding sequence is TGTGCCAGCAGCCTGTCGGGACTAGCTGACACCGGGGAGCTGTTTTTT. It yields the protein CASSLSGLADTGELFF.

This clone was detected once. The genes are TRBV13 and TRBJ1-1, with 8 bases that match TRBD1. This CDR3 is built from 15 residues. V shed 0 bases and J 4 bases; nucleotides not matched to a gene: 4. In germline, CDR1 is PRHDT, CDR2 FYEKMQ (reference sequence). The CDR3 DNA sequence: TGTGCCAGCAGCTTAGGGACAGGGGTTTCCACTGAAGCTTTCTTT. It translates to CASSLGTGVSTEAFF.

The V and J genes are TRBV19 and TRBJ1-5; D gene uncertain. Trimming left V 3 bases short and J 2 bases short, with 8 bases between. Germline-derived CDR1 and CDR2 are LNHDA and SQIVND (reference sequence). This CDR3 is built from 14 residues. The CDR3 DNA reads as TGTGCCAGTAGTATTCTGGGAGGCAATCAGCCCCAGCATTTT. Translated, it gives CASSILGGNQPQHF.

V gene TRBV19 combines with J gene TRBJ2-7; 8 positions agree with TRBD2. CDR1 is LNHDA, CDR2 SQIVND, per germline (reference sequence). J lost 1 base, V lost 5 bases, and 7 bases had no gene match. The CDR3 has 15 residues. In nucleotides, the CDR3 is TGTGCCAGTAGTCCAAGGGGACTAGAGTCCTACGAGCAGTACTTC. Translation gives CASSPRGLESYEQYF.

The chain combines TRBV7-2 with TRBJ1-4; D not resolved. The CDR3 consists of 16 residues. V lost 1 base to trimming and J lost 8 bases, with 17 bases between them. Germline V CDR1 and CDR2: SGHTA, FQGNSA. In DNA, the CDR3 is TGTGCCAGCAGCTTAGTGTTGTCAGGCGGAGGCGAAAAACTGTTTTTT. It translates to CASSLVLSGGGEKLFF.

This clone has a single count. V gene TRBV19 combines with J gene TRBJ2-7, with D tentatively TRBD2 (6 bases). The CDR3 loop spans 12 amino acids. Trimming cost V 5 bases and J 5 bases, with 10 bases left between them. Germline loops: CDR1 LNHDA, CDR2 SQIVND (reference sequence). CDR3 residues: CASSSGVHEQYF. The CDR3 nucleotides are TGTGCCAGTAGTTCGGGGGTCCACGAGCAGTACTTC.

This clone was seen only a few times. The chain employs TRBV1 and TRBJ2-2; the D segment call TRBD2 is taken from the table without a DNA check. TRBV1 is recorded as a pseudogene. This CDR3 has 16 residues. The CDR3 region has the DNA TGCACCAGCAGCCCGCGGGAGCGGGGGTACACCGGGGAGCTGTTTTTT. This encodes CTSSPRERGYTGELFF.

This chain connects TRBV7-9 to TRBJ2-7, with 12 bases lining up with TRBD2. Per germline, CDR1 SEHNR and CDR2 FQNEAQ (reference sequence). This CDR3 contains 15 residues. The J segment lost 2 bases and the V segment lost 3 bases, leaving 2 bases of the junction unmatched. The CDR3 is CASSFGLAGTYEQYF. The CDR3 region has the DNA TGTGCCAGCAGCTTCGGACTAGCGGGAACCTACGAGCAGTACTTC.

This clone was picked up one time. V gene TRBV19 combines with J gene TRBJ1-3, with TRBD1 as a possible D gene (5 bases). Germline V gene data show CDR1 as LNHDA and CDR2 as SQIVND (reference sequence). The CDR3 is made up of 13 amino acids. The ends were cut back, 8 bases at V and 2 bases at J, with 10 bases in the middle. The CDR3: CASRDRPGNTIYF. DNA of the CDR3: TGTGCCAGTCGAGACAGACCTGGAAACACCATATATTTT.

Of note for this clone: Distinct nucleotide sequences in the sample also encode this CDR3. J is TRBJ2-2 and V is TRBV6-4, with D possibly being TRBD2 (5 bases). From germline, CDR1 is MRHNA and CDR2 SNTAGT. The CDR3 covers 13 residues. The V end lost 5 bases, the J end lost 2 bases, and 6 bases lay between the germline ends. CDR3 coding DNA: TGTGCCAGCAGTAGCGGAAACACCGGGGAGCTGTTTTTT. Protein sequence: CASSSGNTGELFF.

The rearrangement joins TRBV27 to TRBJ2-7; 10 bases match TRBD2. J lost 3 bases, V lost 0 bases, and 5 bases had no gene match. Germline values: CDR1 MNHEY, CDR2 SMNVEV (reference sequence). There are 16 residues in the CDR3. This CDR3 is CASSLSGASGSYEQYF. CDR3 nucleotides: TGTGCCAGCAGTTTATCGGGGGCTAGCGGGAGCTACGAGCAGTACTTC.

This clone was observed once. This chain joins TRBV27 and TRBJ2-1, with TRBD2 identical over 11 bases. Trimming at V came to 1 base and at J to 4 bases, leaving 3 bases not matched to a gene. This CDR3 has 16 residues. CDR1 and CDR2 (germline): MNHEY, SMNVEV (reference sequence). The CDR3 spells CASSLFSGGAYNEQFF. The CDR3 DNA sequence: TGTGCCAGCAGTTTATTTAGCGGGGGGGCATACAATGAGCAGTTCTTC.

This rearrangement joins TRBV7-9 to TRBJ2-7; 13 bases align to TRBD2. The germline V gene has CDR1 SEHNR and CDR2 FQNEAQ (reference sequence). J was trimmed by 7 bases and V by 5 bases; bases with no gene match: 8. The CDR3 sequence is 15 residues long. The CDR3 sequence: CASSAAGTSGVEQYF. The DNA of the CDR3 is TGTGCCAGCAGCGCAGCCGGGACTAGCGGGGTGGAGCAGTACTTC.

V usage is TRBV29-1 and J usage is TRBJ2-7, with 8 positions matching TRBD1. Per the germline V gene, CDR1 is SQVTM and CDR2 is ANQGSEA. V lost 0 bases, J lost 4 bases, and 5 bases stayed unmatched. The CDR3 consists of 14 residues. DNA of the CDR3: TGCAGCGTTGAAGAGGCAGGGGGCGGGTACGAGCAGTACTTC. Translating gives CSVEEAGGGYEQYF.

This chain links TRBV19 with TRBJ2-7, with TRBD1 as a possible D gene (6 bases). This CDR3 contains 17 residues. V was shortened by 1 base and J by 2 bases, with 18 bases between the two germline ends. Germline V gene lookup returns CDR1 LNHDA and CDR2 SQIVND (reference sequence). The CDR3 protein is CASSIASGGGFPYEQYF. CDR3 DNA sequence: TGTGCCAGTAGTATAGCATCAGGTGGGGGCTTCCCCTACGAGCAGTACTTC.

This chain joins TRBV11-2 and TRBJ2-1, with TRBD2 matching 11 bases. The CDR3 consists of 18 residues. Germline loops: CDR1 SGHAT, CDR2 FQNNGV. V shed 3 bases and J 0 bases; nucleotides not matched to a gene: 7. CDR3 DNA sequence: TGTGCCAGCAGCTTGAGACTAGCGGGGATGAGCTCCTACAATGAGCAGTTCTTC. Its translation is CASSLRLAGMSSYNEQFF. Full variable domain (remainder filled in from reference TRBV11-2 and TRBJ2-1): EAGVAQSPRYKIIEKRQSVAFWCNPISGHATLYWYQQILGQGPKLLIQFQNNGVVDDSQLPKDRFSAERLKGVDSTLKIQPAKLEDSAVYLCASSLRLAGMSSYNEQFFGPGTRLTVL.

The chain couples TRBV27 to TRBJ1-4; the match to TRBD1 covers 9 bases. Trimming took 6 bases from V and 6 from J; bases not matched to a gene: 8. The CDR3 length is 15 residues. Germline lookup yields CDR1 MNHEY and CDR2 SMNVEV (reference sequence). CDR3 coding DNA: TGTGCCAGCAGCCTCAGACAGGGGGGTTATGAAAAACTGTTTTTT. It yields the protein CASSLRQGGYEKLFF.

The chain employs TRBV4-1 and TRBJ2-7; 9 bases align to TRBD1. Germline V gene sequence: CDR1 MGHRA, CDR2 YSYEKL. V was clipped by 1 base and J by 6 bases; unmatched bases: 13. The CDR3 spans 17 residues. The CDR3 reads CASSQVIRGQGQIEQYF. The CDR3 DNA is TGCGCCAGCAGCCAAGTAATACGGGGACAGGGCCAAATCGAGCAGTACTTC.

Here the CDR3 DNA reads TGTGCCAGCAGCTTAGTGGGCGACAATGAGCAGTTCTTC. Translated: CASSLVGDNEQFF. The V call is TRBV7-9, the J call TRBJ2-1; D unclear. Germline values: CDR1 SEHNR, CDR2 FQNEAQ (reference sequence). With 1 base removed from V and 5 bases from J, the gap between germline ends came to 6 bases. This CDR3 spans 13 amino acids. Based on the CDR3 plus reference TRBV7-9 and TRBJ2-1, the full variable domain is DTGVSQNPRHKITKRGQNVTFRCDPISEHNRLYWYRQTLGQGPEFLTYFQNEAQLEKSRLLSDRFSAERPKGSFSTLEIQRTEQGDSAMYLCASSLVGDNEQFFGPGTRLTVL.

The gene calls are TRBV7-2 and TRBJ1-1; the D gene is possibly TRBD1 (6 bases). V lost 7 bases and J lost 6, with 15 bases in between. The CDR3 runs to 13 residues. Germline V gene sequence: CDR1 SGHTA, CDR2 FQGNSA. In nucleotides, the CDR3 is TGTGCCAGCACCCGGGACATCCGCCCTGAAGCTTTCTTT. Its translation is CASTRDIRPEAFF.

This clone was recorded only once. The J gene is TRBJ2-1, the V gene TRBV7-9; D is perhaps TRBD1 (6 bases). Germline V lookup: CDR1 SEHNR, CDR2 FQNEAQ (reference sequence). The length of the CDR3 is 15 residues. The V gene lost 4 bases and the J gene lost 3 bases, with 13 bases spanning the gap. CDR3 region: CASSSLGAGYNEQFF. CDR3 sequence (DNA): TGTGCCAGCAGCTCCCTGGGGGCTGGCTACAATGAGCAGTTCTTC.

This chain connects TRBV10-3 to TRBJ1-1; the match to TRBD1 covers 12 bases. Losses at the gene ends were 4 bases for V and 0 bases for J; bases not matched to a gene: 9. The germline V gene encodes CDR1 ENHRY and CDR2 SYGVKD. The CDR3 spans 18 residues. DNA for the CDR3: TGTGCCATCAGTGCCCCCCCCGGGACAGGGGGCCTGAACACTGAAGCTTTCTTT. It codes for CAISAPPGTGGLNTEAFF.

The V and J genes are TRBV10-2 and TRBJ1-5; 9 positions agree with TRBD1. V lost 5 bases and J lost 7; bases outside the gene matches: 6. The CDR3 is 14 amino acids. Germline V gene data show CDR1 as WSHSY and CDR2 as SAAADI. The CDR3 loop is CASSSSDRGQPQHF. CDR3 DNA: TGCGCCAGCAGTTCCTCGGACAGGGGACAGCCCCAGCATTTT.